This T cell receptor (beta chain) comes out of a study of shared clonotypes between healthy human individuals. Turning to the study itself: Two women and a few men aged 18 to 49 served as donors. Per-donor plates numbered three CD4 naive, three CD4 memory, two CD8 naive and one CD8 memory.

On this clone itself: The antigen is not known.

Study results and caveats: Naive subsets, compared against memory subsets, generally had larger estimated richness values.

Clones were read by immunoSEQ multiplex PCR, and TCRdb kept only the in-frame ones, dropping some. The sample includes approximately 710,000 clones, 90% of them seen just once. The sequencing sample was made of memory CD8+ T cells from PBMCs. Subset noted: CD45RO+ cells pooled with CCR7-negative TemRA cells. This sequence originates from a man aged 18 to 29 in good health. Some clones in this sample may be carry-over from other donors' samples.

The CDR3 protein is CAWSVRGGNYGYTF. The DNA of the CDR3 is TGTGCCTGGAGTGTACGGGGGGGCAACTATGGCTACACCTTC. The chain combines TRBV30 with TRBJ1-2; possibly TRBD1 for D (6 bases). CDR1 is GTSNPN and CDR2 is SVGIG in the germline V gene (reference sequence). The CDR3 extends over 14 amino acids. V lost 0 bases and J lost 2, with 10 bases in between. The full variable domain, in which reference TRBV30 and TRBJ1-2 provide the parts outside the CDR3, is SQTIHQWPATLVQPVGSPLSLECTVEGTSNPNLYWYRQAAGRGLQLLFYSVGIGQISSEVPQNLSASRPQDRQFILSSKKLLLSDSGFYLCAWSVRGGNYGYTFGSGTRLTVV.